The rows below give T cell receptor beta chains drawn from one sample of a study of blood T cell repertoires in COVID-19. Some clones are missing from TCRdb's copy, which holds only in-frame ones; the method was immunoSEQ multiplex PCR. The table includes hundreds of thousands of clones, about 85% detected once. Input material: peripheral blood. The source is a man between 18 and 29 years old with active or convalescent COVID-19. CDR3s include the opening cysteine and the closing phenylalanine or tryptophan. A D gene is named only where the DNA matches it firmly. Clone size, where shown, is once, few, many, or a class for clones that have expanded.

TRBD2	TRBJ2-7	TRBV11-2	once	CASSFPGGSEQYF	TGTGCCAGCAGCTTTCCAGGCGGGAGCGAGCAGTACTTC
TRBD1	TRBJ1-2	TRBV28	-	CASSSTGRRGYTF	TGTGCCAGCAGTTCGACAGGGAGGCGCGGCTACACCTTC
-	TRBJ1-2	TRBV19	-	CASKGRNPDSNYGYTF	TGTGCCAGTAAAGGGAGGAACCCCGACTCTAACTATGGCTACACCTTC
TRBD1	TRBJ2-7	TRBV5-8	-	CASSPMTGTGDYEQYF	TGTGCCAGCAGCCCGATGACGGGGACAGGGGACTACGAGCAGTACTTC
TRBD1	TRBJ1-6	TRBV7-2	-	CASSPRAGGDNSPLHF	TGTGCCAGCAGCCCCCGGGCAGGGGGCGATAATTCACCCCTCCACTTT
-	TRBJ1-5	TRBV9	once	CASSGAGLSNQPQHF	TGTGCCAGCAGCGGAGCAGGGTTGAGCAATCAGCCCCAGCATTTT
TRBD2	TRBJ2-2	TRBV5-1	-	CASSLEAGGGELFF	TGCGCCAGCAGCTTGGAAGCGGGAGGCGGGGAGCTGTTTTTT
-	TRBJ2-7	TRBV18	-	CASSPVTLQEQYF	TGTGCCAGCTCACCCGTAACGTTACAGGAGCAGTACTTC
-	TRBJ2-5	TRBV6-1	-	CASSEGAVQETQYF	TGTGCCAGCAGTGAAGGGGCAGTTCAAGAGACCCAGTACTTC
-	TRBJ2-1	TRBV6-2/TRBV6-3	-	CASSYSTGRGPYNEQFF	TGTGCCAGCAGTTACTCGACGGGGCGGGGCCCCTACAATGAGCAGTTCTTC
-	TRBJ2-7	TRBV28	-	CASSLMAGSEQYF	TGTGCCAGCAGTTTAATGGCAGGGTCCGAGCAGTACTTC
TRBD1	TRBJ2-7	TRBV28	-	CASTSGQGAKQYF	TGTGCCAGCACCTCGGGACAGGGTGCGAAGCAGTACTTC
TRBD1	TRBJ1-2	TRBV3-1/TRBV3-2	-	CASSDREHGQGARGYTF	TGTGCCAGCAGCGACCGAGAACACGGACAGGGGGCGCGGGGCTACACCTTC
TRBD1	TRBJ1-3	TRBV7-9	-	CASSFGDRDGNTIYF	TGTGCCAGCAGCTTTGGGGACAGGGATGGAAACACCATATATTTT
-	TRBJ2-6	TRBV19	-	CASSAVHRAGANVLTF	TGTGCCAGTAGTGCCGTACACAGGGCTGGGGCCAACGTCCTGACTTTC
TRBD1	TRBJ2-3	TRBV30	-	CAWGRGQGGSTDTQYF	TGTGCCTGGGGTCGGGGACAGGGCGGGAGCACAGATACGCAGTATTTT
TRBD2	TRBJ2-3	TRBV7-2	-	CASSLGGPGGGDTQYF	TGTGCCAGCAGCTTAGGTGGCCCGGGAGGGGGAGATACGCAGTATTTT
TRBD1	TRBJ1-2	TRBV30	-	CAWSVLRGFGYTF	TGTGCCTGGAGTGTACTCAGGGGGTTTGGCTACACCTTC
TRBD1	TRBJ1-2	TRBV30	-	CAWHRGRDYGYTF	TGTGCCTGGCACAGGGGGCGCGACTATGGCTACACCTTC
-	TRBJ2-7	TRBV20-1	-	CSATKDGEQYF	TGCAGTGCTACTAAAGATGGCGAGCAGTACTTC
-	TRBJ1-2	TRBV5-4	-	CASSLQDRANYGYTF	TGTGCCAGCAGCCTACAGGACAGAGCTAACTATGGCTACACCTTC
-	TRBJ1-2	TRBV6-5	-	CASSSRGGYYGYTF	TGTGCCAGCAGTTCCAGGGGCGGGTACTATGGCTACACCTTC
TRBD1	TRBJ2-5	TRBV10-1	-	CASGPTGGETQYF	TGCGCCAGCGGCCCAACAGGGGGGGAGACCCAGTACTTC
-	TRBJ1-1	TRBV2	-	CASSEGTAKAFF	TGTGCCAGCAGTGAAGGGACAGCAAAAGCTTTCTTT
-	TRBJ1-2	TRBV4-3	-	CASSQGVMGLGYGYTF	TGCGCCAGCAGCCAAGGTGTCATGGGGCTCGGCTATGGCTACACCTTC
-	TRBJ2-1	TRBV25-1	-	CASSELGQGNEQFF	TGTGCCAGCAGTGAATTAGGTCAGGGGAATGAGCAGTTCTTC
-	TRBJ1-6	TRBV9	-	CASSVAPSDSPLHF	TGTGCCAGCAGCGTAGCTCCGTCGGATTCACCCCTCCACTTT
TRBD2	TRBJ2-1	TRBV5-1	-	CASSLAGLAGKSSYNEQFF	TGCGCCAGCAGCTTGGCCGGGTTAGCGGGGAAGAGCTCCTACAATGAGCAGTTCTTC
TRBD1	TRBJ2-1	TRBV28	-	CASSRGQGNLF	TGTGCCAGCAGTCGGGGACAGGGGAACCTCTTC
-	TRBJ1-6	TRBV7-6	few	CASSLLGSSYNSPLHF	TGTGCCAGCAGCTTACTAGGCAGCTCCTATAATTCACCCCTCCACTTT
TRBD1	TRBJ1-2	TRBV7-2	-	CASSGIDRGSGYTF	TGTGCCAGCAGCGGGATAGACAGGGGCAGTGGCTACACCTTC
-	TRBJ1-1	TRBV6-1	-	CASSVRRVTWNTEAFF	TGTGCCAGCAGTGTTCGGAGGGTAACTTGGAACACTGAAGCTTTCTTT
-	TRBJ1-1	TRBV5-4	-	CASSFGENTEAFF	TGTGCCAGCAGCTTCGGGGAAAACACTGAAGCTTTCTTT
-	TRBJ2-1	TRBV14	-	CASSQGLYNEQFF	TGTGCCAGCAGCCAAGGTCTTTACAATGAGCAGTTCTTC
-	TRBJ1-2	TRBV5-4	-	CASSLRDTTAGGYTF	TGTGCCAGCAGCTTGAGGGACACCACTGCGGGTGGCTACACCTTC
TRBD1	TRBJ2-2	TRBV5-1	few	CASSLTGAATGELFF	TGCGCCAGCAGCTTAACAGGGGCGGCTACCGGGGAGCTGTTTTTT
-	TRBJ1-2	TRBV13	-	CASSFGQFYGYTF	TGTGCCAGCAGCTTTGGTCAGTTCTATGGCTACACCTTC
-	TRBJ1-2	TRBV4-1	-	CASSQDLVQGRKFNYGYTF	TGCGCCAGCAGCCAAGATCTGGTGCAGGGGCGTAAGTTTAACTATGGCTACACCTTC
-	TRBJ1-2	TRBV28	-	CASSLSGDGYTF	TGTGCCAGCAGTTTGTCAGGGGATGGCTACACCTTC
-	TRBJ1-5	TRBV7-6	-	CASRPGAGGGNQPQHF	TGTGCCAGCCGTCCTGGTGCCGGGGGAGGCAATCAGCCCCAGCATTTT
-	TRBJ2-3	TRBV2	-	CASSDAGTDTQYF	TGTGCCAGCAGTGATGCCGGGACAGATACGCAGTATTTT
TRBD1	TRBJ1-2	TRBV13	-	CASRYGTDYGYTF	TGTGCCAGCCGCTACGGGACAGACTATGGCTACACCTTC
TRBD2	TRBJ2-3	TRBV2	-	CASSETSGSPDTQYF	TGTGCCAGCAGTGAGACTAGCGGGAGCCCAGATACGCAGTATTTT
-	TRBJ2-1	TRBV9	-	CASSVAPVAASYNEQFF	TGTGCCAGCAGCGTAGCACCGGTAGCGGCCTCCTACAATGAGCAGTTCTTC
TRBD2	TRBJ2-3	TRBV5-4	-	CASSPSGNEADTQYF	TGTGCCAGCAGCCCCAGCGGGAACGAAGCAGATACGCAGTATTTT
-	TRBJ1-2	TRBV18	-	CASSEQREANYGYTF	TGTGCCAGCTCGGAGCAGCGGGAAGCTAACTATGGCTACACCTTC
-	TRBJ1-2	TRBV6-2/TRBV6-3	-	CASSSTRVDGYTF	TGTGCCAGCAGTTCCACCAGGGTAGATGGCTACACCTTC